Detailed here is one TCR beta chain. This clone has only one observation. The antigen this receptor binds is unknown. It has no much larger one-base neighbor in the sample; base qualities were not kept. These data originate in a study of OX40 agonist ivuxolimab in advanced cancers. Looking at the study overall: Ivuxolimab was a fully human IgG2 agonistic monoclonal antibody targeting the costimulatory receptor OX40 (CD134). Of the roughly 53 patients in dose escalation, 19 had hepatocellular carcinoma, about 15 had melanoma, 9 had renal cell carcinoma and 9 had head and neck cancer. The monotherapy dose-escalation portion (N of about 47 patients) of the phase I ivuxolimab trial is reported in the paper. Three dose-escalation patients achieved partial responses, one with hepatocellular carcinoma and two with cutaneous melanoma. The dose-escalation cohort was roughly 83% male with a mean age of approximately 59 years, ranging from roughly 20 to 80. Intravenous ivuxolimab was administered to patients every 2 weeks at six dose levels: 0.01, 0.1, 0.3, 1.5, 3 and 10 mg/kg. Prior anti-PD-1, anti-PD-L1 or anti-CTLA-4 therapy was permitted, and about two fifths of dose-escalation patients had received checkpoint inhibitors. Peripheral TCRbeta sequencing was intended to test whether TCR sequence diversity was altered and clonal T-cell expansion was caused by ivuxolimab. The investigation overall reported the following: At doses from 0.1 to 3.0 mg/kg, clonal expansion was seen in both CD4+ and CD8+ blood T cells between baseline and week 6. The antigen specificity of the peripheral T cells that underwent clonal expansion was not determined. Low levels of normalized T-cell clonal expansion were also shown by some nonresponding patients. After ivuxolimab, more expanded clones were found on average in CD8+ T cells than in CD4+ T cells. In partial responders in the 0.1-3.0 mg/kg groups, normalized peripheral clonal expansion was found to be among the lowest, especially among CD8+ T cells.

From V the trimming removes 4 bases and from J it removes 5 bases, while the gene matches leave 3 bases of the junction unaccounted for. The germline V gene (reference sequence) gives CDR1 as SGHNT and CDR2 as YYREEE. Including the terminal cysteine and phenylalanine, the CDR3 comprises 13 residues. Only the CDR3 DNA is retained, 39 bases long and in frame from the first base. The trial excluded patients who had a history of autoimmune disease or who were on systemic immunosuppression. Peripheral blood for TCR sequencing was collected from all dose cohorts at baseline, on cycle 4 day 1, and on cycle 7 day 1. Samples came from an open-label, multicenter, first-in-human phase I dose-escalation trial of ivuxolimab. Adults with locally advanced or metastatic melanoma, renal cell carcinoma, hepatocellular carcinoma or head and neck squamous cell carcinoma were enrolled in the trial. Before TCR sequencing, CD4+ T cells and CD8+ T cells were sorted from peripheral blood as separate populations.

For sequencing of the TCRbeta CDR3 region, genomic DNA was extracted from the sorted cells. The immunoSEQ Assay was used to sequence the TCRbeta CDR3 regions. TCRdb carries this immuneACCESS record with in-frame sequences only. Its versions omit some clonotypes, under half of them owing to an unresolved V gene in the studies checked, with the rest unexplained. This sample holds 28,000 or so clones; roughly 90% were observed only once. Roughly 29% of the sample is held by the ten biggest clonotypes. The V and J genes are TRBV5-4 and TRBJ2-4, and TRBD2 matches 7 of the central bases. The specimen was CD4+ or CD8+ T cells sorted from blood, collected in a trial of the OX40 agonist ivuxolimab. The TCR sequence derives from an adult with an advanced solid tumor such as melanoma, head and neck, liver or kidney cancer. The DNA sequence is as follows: TGTGCCAGCAGCGCGGGGGATGAAAACATTCAGTACTTC. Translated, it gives CASSAGDENIQYF. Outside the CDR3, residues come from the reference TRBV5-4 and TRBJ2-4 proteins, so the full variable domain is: ETGVTQSPTHLIKTRGQQVTLRCSSQSGHNTVSWYQQALGQGPQFIFQYYREEENGRGNFPPRFSGLQFPNYSSELNVNALELDDSALYLCASSAGDENIQYFGAGTRLSVL.